The source of this T cell receptor (beta chain) is a study of response to subunit inactivated influenza vaccine (dated by TCRdb to 2016 to 2019). Study-level background: To follow how T cells responded to a trivalent subunit inactivated influenza vaccine, the researchers relied on deep quantitative profiling of the T cell receptor repertoire. Results and caveats for the whole study, not just this receptor: According to the authors, only a limited number of new T cells may be recruited by each seasonal influenza vaccination.

This clonotype was seen more than once but under ten times. Its specific antigen is unknown. No base quality information exists; no much larger clone differs at one position. The CDR3 numbers 14 residues from cysteine through phenylalanine. The retained sequence is limited to the CDR3, 42 bases, with the frame set at the first base. CDR1 and CDR2 are drawn from the germline V gene (reference sequence): DFQATT, SNEGSKA. Trimming takes 1 base off V and 7 bases off J; junction bases not matched to a gene: 8. Library preparation was by RT-PCR. TCRdb lists the instrument as Illumina HiSeq 2500. TCRdb passed the public sequencing reads through fastp at Q25 and MiXCR, retaining productive beta sequences. Rows are unified per CDR3 protein, each entry keeping the most common DNA and genes. The sample table holds around 200,000 distinct CDR3 sequences, of which about an eighth were seen once. Clones ranked in the top ten supply about 31% of the sample.

This sample also belongs to another study, concerning T cells expressing NK-cell markers. As the second study states: TCR beta cDNA libraries were prepared using 5'RACE template switching, which introduced a universal primer site and unique molecular identifiers. About 8 donors provided sorted CD3+CD56+NKG2C+, CD3+CD56+NKG2C- and CD3+CD56-NKG2C+ T-cell subsets, whose TCR beta-chain repertoires were profiled. Among the eight sequenced donors, seven were HCMV-seropositive and one was HCMV-seronegative. To restrict sorting to alphabetaTCR-expressing T cells, an anti-gammadeltaTCR antibody was added in several experiments. In more than five donors, the dominant CD3+CD56+NKG2C+ clonotypes were found to rank among the top 10 CD8+ clonotypes and to make up about 1.0-7.0% of CD8+ T cells. Those dominant clonotypes were again the most abundant among CD3+CD56-NKG2C+ cells in four donors, at about 28.3-65%. Whether the expanded NKG2C-expressing T cell clones were specific for HCMV antigens was left unclear. All eight donors whose samples were sequenced were randomly selected healthy volunteers, three of them men and five women. To determine HCMV serostatus, a commercial ELISA kit was used to detect HCMV-specific IgG in serum. Ficoll density gradient centrifugation was used to isolate peripheral blood mononuclear cells from blood. Using Miltenyi isolation kits, CD4+ and CD8+ T cells were isolated from PBMC through magnetic immunoseparation. Priming for cDNA synthesis came from the TCR beta constant segment, and two successive PCR amplification steps followed. Sequencing of the libraries produced 2 x 150 bp reads on Illumina HiSeq 2000/2500, MiSeq or NextSeq. Reads were demultiplexed and grouped by UMI with MIGEC, and clonotypes were assembled and quantified with MiTCR. To remove erroneous sequences, TCR cDNA sequences were retained only when supported by two or more reads. The tcR package was used for downstream repertoire analysis, with clonotypes matched between fractions based on CDR3 nucleotide sequence plus V segment. Antigen specificity was annotated against VDJdb with VDJmatch, allowing one amino acid substitution in CDR3.

Here the sequenced sample was CD8+ T cells sorted from PBMCs, taken 11 to 12 days after vaccination. In this chain, TRBV20-1 is recombined with TRBJ2-5, and 8 bases in between align with TRBD1. The sequence came from a man aged 50 to 59 who received an inactivated influenza vaccine. Donor details come from another sample of the same person, matched by shared clones. The DNA sequence is as follows: TGCAGTGCTAGAGGGACAGGGCCCAGGGGGACCCAGTACTTC. Translated, this gives CSARGTGPRGTQYF.